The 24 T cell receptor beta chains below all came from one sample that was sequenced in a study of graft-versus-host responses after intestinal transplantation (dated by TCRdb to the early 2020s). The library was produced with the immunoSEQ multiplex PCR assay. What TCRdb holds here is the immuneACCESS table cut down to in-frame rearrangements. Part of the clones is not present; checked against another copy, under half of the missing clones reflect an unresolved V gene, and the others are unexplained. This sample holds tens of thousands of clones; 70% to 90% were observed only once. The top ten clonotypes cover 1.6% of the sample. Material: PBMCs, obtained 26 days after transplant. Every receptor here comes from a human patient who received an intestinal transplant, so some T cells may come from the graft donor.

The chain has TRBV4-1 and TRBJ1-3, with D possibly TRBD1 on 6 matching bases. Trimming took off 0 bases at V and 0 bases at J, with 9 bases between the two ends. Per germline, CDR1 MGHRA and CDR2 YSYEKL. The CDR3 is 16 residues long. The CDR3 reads CASSQDGTFSGNTIYF. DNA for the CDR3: TGCGCCAGCAGCCAAGACGGGACATTCTCTGGAAACACCATATATTTT.

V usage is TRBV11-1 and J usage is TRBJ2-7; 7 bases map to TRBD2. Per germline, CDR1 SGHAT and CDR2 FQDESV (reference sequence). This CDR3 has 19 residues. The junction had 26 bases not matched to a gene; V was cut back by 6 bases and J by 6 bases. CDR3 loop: CASRQLRGVSVSPNIEQYV. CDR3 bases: TGTGCCAGCAGGCAACTCCGGGGGGTGTCGGTATCCCCCAATATCGAGCAGTACGTC.

The CDR3 loop is CASRRGWRQENNEQFF. CDR3 nucleotide sequence: TGTGCCAGCCGTCGGGGTTGGAGACAGGAGAACAATGAGCAGTTCTTC. The rearrangement joins TRBV7-9 to TRBJ2-1, with a tentative D call TRBD1 (6 bases). This CDR3 has 16 amino acids. Germline V gene lookup returns CDR1 SEHNR and CDR2 FQNEAQ (reference sequence). V was shortened by 8 bases and J by 5 bases, with 22 bases between the two germline ends.

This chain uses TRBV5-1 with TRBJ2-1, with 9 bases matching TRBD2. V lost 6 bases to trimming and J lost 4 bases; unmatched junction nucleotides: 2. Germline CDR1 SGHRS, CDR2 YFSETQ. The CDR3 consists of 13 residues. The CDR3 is CASNLAGYNEQFF. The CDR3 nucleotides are TGCGCCAGCAACCTAGCGGGGTACAATGAGCAGTTCTTC.

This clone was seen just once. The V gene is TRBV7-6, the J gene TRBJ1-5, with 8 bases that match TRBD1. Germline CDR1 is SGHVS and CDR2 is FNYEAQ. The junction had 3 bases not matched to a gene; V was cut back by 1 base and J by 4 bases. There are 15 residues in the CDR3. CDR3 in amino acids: CASSLGQGFNQPQHF. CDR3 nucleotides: TGTGCCAGCAGCTTAGGACAGGGGTTTAATCAGCCCCAGCATTTT.

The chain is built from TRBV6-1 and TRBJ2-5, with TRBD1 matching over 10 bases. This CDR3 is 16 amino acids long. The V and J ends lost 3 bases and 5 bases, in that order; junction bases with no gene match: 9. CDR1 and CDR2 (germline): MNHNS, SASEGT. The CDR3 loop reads CASSDIRDRGVETQYF. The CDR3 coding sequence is TGTGCCAGCAGTGATATACGGGACAGGGGAGTGGAGACCCAGTACTTC.

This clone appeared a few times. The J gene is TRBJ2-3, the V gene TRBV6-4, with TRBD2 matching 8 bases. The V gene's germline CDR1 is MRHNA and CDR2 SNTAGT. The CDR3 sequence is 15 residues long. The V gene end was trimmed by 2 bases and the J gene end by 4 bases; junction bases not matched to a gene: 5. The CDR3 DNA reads TGTGCCAGCAGTGACAACGGGGGGGCCGCAGATACGCAGTATTTT. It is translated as CASSDNGGAADTQYF.

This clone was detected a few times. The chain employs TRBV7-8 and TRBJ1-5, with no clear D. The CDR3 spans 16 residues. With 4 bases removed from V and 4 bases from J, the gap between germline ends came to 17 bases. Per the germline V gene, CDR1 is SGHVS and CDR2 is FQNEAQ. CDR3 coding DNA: TGTGCCAGCAGCTCGACTGACGGGTACGGGAATCAGCCCCAGCATTTT. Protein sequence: CASSSTDGYGNQPQHF.

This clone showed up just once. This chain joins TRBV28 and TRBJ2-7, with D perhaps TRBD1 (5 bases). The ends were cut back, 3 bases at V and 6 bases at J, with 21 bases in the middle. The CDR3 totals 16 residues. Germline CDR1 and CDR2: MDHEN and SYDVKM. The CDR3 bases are TGTGCCAGCAGTTTGTGGAGTTGGGCAGGGCGCCGCGAGCAGTACTTC. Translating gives CASSLWSWAGRREQYF.

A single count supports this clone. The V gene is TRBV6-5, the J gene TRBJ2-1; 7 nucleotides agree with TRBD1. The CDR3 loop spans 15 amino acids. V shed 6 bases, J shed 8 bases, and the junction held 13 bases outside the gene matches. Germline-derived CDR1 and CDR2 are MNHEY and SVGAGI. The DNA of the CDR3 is TGTGCCAGCAGCCAGGACAGGTCCTCGAGAGATGAGCAGTTCTTC. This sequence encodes CASSQDRSSRDEQFF.

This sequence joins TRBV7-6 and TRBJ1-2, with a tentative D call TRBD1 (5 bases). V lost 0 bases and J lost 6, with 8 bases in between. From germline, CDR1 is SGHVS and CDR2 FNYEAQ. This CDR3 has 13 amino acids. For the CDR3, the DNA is TGTGCCAGCAGCTTAGCGGGGGGTAATGGCTACACCTTC. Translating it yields CASSLAGGNGYTF.

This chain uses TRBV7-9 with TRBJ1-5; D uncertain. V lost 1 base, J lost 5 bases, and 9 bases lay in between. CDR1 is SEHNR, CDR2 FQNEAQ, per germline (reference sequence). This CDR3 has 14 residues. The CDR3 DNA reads TGTGCCAGCAGCTTAGGAGGCAGTCATCAGCCCCAGCATTTT. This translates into CASSLGGSHQPQHF. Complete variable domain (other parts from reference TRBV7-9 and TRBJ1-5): DTGVSQNPRHKITKRGQNVTFRCDPISEHNRLYWYRQTLGQGPEFLTYFQNEAQLEKSRLLSDRFSAERPKGSFSTLEIQRTEQGDSAMYLCASSLGGSHQPQHFGDGTRLSIL.

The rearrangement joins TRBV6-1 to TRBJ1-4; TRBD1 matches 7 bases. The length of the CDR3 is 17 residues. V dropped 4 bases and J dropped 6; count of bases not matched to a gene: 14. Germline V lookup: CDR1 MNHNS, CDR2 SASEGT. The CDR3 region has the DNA TGTGCCAGCAGTGTCGACAGGGCCATCGCCCCACATGAAAAACTGTTTTTT. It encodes CASSVDRAIAPHEKLFF.

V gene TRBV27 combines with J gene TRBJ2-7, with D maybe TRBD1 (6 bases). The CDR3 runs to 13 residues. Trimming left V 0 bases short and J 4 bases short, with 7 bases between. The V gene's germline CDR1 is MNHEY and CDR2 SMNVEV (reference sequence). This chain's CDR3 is CASSLSGAYEQYF. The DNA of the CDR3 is TGTGCCAGCAGTTTATCGGGGGCATACGAGCAGTACTTC.

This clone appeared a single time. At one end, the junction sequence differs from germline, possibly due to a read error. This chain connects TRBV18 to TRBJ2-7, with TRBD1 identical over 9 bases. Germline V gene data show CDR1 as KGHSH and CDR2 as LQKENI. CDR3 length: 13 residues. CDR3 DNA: TGTGCCAGCTCACCGACCGGGACAGGGTTGTTGGTCTTC. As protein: CASSPTGTGLLVF. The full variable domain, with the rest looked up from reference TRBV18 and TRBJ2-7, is NAGVMQNPRHLVRRRGQEARLRCSPMKGHSHVYWYRQLPEEGLKFMVYLQKENIIDESGMPKERFSAEFPKEGPSILRIQQVVRGDSAAYFCASSPTGTGLLVFGPGTRLTVT.

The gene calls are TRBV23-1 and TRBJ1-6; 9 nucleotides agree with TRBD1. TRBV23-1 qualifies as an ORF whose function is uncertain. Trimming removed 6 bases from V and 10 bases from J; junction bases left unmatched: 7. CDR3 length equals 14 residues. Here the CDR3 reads CASSPGQGNSPLHF. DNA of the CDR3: TGCGCCAGCAGCCCGGGACAGGGTAACTCACCCCTCCACTTT.

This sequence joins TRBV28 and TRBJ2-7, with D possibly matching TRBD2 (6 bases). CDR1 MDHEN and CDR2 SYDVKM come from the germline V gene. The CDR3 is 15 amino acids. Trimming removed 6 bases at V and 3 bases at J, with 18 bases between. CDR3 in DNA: TGTGCCAGCAGACGTCAGGGAGGAGGTCACTACGAGCAGTACTTC. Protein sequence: CASRRQGGGHYEQYF. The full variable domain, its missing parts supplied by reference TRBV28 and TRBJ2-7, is DVKVTQSSRYLVKRTGEKVFLECVQDMDHENMFWYRQDPGLGLRLIYFSYDVKMKEKGDIPEGYSVSREKKERFSLILESASTNQTSMYLCASRRQGGGHYEQYFGPGTRLTVT.

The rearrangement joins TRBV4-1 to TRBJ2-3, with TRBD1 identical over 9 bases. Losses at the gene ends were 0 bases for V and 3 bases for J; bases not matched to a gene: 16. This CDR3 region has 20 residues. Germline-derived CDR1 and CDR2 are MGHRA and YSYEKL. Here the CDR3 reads CASSQEGGGQGTLTTDTQYF. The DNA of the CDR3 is TGCGCCAGCAGCCAAGAAGGAGGTGGACAGGGGACACTTACAACAGATACGCAGTATTTT.

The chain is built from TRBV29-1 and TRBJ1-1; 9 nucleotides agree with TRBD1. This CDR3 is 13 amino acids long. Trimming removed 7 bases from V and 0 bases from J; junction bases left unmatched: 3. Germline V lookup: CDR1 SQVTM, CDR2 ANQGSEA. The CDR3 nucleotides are TGCAGCGAAAGGACAGGGGTGAACACTGAAGCTTTCTTT. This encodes CSERTGVNTEAFF.

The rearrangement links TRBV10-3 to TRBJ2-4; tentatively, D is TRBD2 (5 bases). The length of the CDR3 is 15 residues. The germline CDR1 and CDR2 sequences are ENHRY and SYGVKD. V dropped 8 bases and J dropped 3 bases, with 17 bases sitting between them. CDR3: CAIGSAAEGKNIQYF. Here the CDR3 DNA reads TGTGCCATCGGGTCCGCAGCCGAGGGCAAAAACATTCAGTACTTC.

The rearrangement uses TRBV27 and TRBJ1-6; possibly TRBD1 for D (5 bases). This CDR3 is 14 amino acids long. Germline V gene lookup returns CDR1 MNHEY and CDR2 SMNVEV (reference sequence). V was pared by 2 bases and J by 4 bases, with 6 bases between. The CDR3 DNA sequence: TGTGCCAGCAGTTTAACAGGATATAATTCACCCCTCCACTTT. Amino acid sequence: CASSLTGYNSPLHF.

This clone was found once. CDR3 sequence reads: CASFPSWASRTDTQYF. In DNA, the CDR3 is TGTGCCAGCTTTCCTTCTTGGGCCAGCCGCACAGATACGCAGTATTTT. The chain links TRBV27 to TRBJ2-3; D gene ambiguous. The V end lost 8 bases, the J end lost 1 base, and 19 bases lay between the germline ends. The CDR3 is 16 residues long. The germline gives CDR1 MNHEY, CDR2 SMNVEV (reference sequence).

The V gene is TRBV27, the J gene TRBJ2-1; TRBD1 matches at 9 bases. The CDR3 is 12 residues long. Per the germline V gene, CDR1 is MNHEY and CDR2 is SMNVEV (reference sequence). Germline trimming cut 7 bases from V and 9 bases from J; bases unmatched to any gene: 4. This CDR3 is CASMGQGGEQFF. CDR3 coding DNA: TGTGCCAGCATGGGACAGGGAGGTGAGCAGTTCTTC.

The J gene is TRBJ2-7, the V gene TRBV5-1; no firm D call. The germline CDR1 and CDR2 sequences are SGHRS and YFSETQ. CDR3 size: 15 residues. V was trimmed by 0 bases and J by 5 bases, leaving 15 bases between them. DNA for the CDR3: TGCGCCAGCAGCTTGGGCACACTTACAGTCGACGAGCAGTACTTC. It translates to CASSLGTLTVDEQYF.